This TCR beta chain originates from a study of Graves' ophthalmopathy and Graves' hyperthyroidism listed by TCRdb under 2018. About the full investigation: Peripheral blood was collected before any treatment was given, at the time of initial diagnosis. To tell Graves' ophthalmopathy apart from Graves' hyperthyroidism, and to predict which patients would progress to ophthalmopathy, the study relied on TCR beta repertoire signatures. In total, around 140 blood samples were TCR-sequenced: around 42 ophthalmopathy, some 75 hyperthyroidism and about 17 hyperthyroidism-to-ophthalmopathy patients. To explore V-J signatures that separate ophthalmopathy from hyperthyroidism, a discovery set of 95 to 100 patients was enrolled, consisting of 40 to 45 with ophthalmopathy and around 60 with stable hyperthyroidism. An independent validation cohort was composed of fewer than 20 hyperthyroidism patients and around 16 patients who later progressed from hyperthyroidism to ophthalmopathy. In several hyperthyroidism patients, the T-cell repertoires found in thyroid tissue were compared with those found in blood. Following sample collection, hyperthyroidism patients were given methimazole at a starting dose of 30 mg daily, and ophthalmopathy patients were given high-dose intravenous methylprednisolone. The paper's findings and limits, for the study overall: Sample size was not statistically predetermined, and group allocation was not concealed from the investigators. Ophthalmopathy was separated from stable hyperthyroidism by the 13-signature model with about 89% sensitivity and 81% to 84% specificity in cross-validation and with 80%/75% in the test set. In validation, the model predicted ophthalmopathy progression with about 70% sensitivity and 72.22% specificity; eleven to twelve predicted patients were CT-confirmed with GO in a median of 6.5 months. Most expanded thyroid clonotypes with a frequency above 0.001 also appeared in blood, which suggests that blood repertoires may reflect the immune response in the thyroid.

The germline V gene yields SNHLY for CDR1 and FYNNEI for CDR2. The cysteine opens and the phenylalanine closes a CDR3 of 15 amino acids. CDR3 DNA only is kept here, 45 bases in frame from base 1. Clipping removes 11 bases from V and 10 bases from J, with 18 as the unmatched junction base count. Regarding this clonotype: There is no known antigen for this receptor. No base-level quality is on record; no much larger clone is a single base apart.

Patients with ophthalmopathy had moderately to severely active disease, with a Clinical Activity Score of 3 or more, a NOSPECS grade of 4 or more, and a disease duration of less than 3 months. Patients with other autoimmune diseases, uncontrolled infections, pregnancy or lactation were excluded from the study. Clinical symptoms, serum thyroxine, TRAb, thyroid ultrasound and orbital computed tomography formed the basis of the diagnosis. Ficoll-Paque density gradient centrifugation was used to isolate PBMCs from around 10 ml of fresh peripheral blood. Trizol reagent was used to extract the total RNA, and its quality was then checked on an Agilent 2100 Bioanalyzer. For repertoire sequencing, TCR beta CDR3 regions were amplified from RNA transcripts. HTBI primers and the Qiagen OneStep RT-PCR kit were used in a first-round RT-PCR, which was followed by a second-round multiplex PCR, size selection and purification. The libraries underwent paired-end sequencing with 100 bp reads on an Illumina HiSeq2000. As for the original processing: SOAPnuke was used to process the reads, removing any read that contained adapters or uncalled bases, had a mean Phred below 15, or lacked an exact match to the constant primer or identifier. High-quality paired reads were merged with COPE v1.2.5. Each unique nucleotide sequence was defined as a clonotype, and clonotypes were aligned to IMGT TRB V, D and J references with MiTCR v1.1. The analysis was limited to V-J combinations with a frequency above 0.0001, which together covered approximately 99% of repertoires. For each V-J combination, a TCR clonal expansion and chaos score was defined as F50 clonal expansion divided by the chaos observed in the TCRdist matrix. Welch's t-statistics and random forest were used to reduce features to some 13 V-J combinations, which were fed into a naive Bayes classifier. The Morisita-Horn index was used to measure how similar the thyroid and blood repertoires were. The public reads were reprocessed in TCRdb via fastp at Q25 and MiXCR, keeping in-frame beta chains. CDR3 protein duplicates are merged, each entry listing the most common genes and DNA. For this entry, the V and J calls and clone size follow TCRdb and not the study's own pipeline. The sample profile shows under 400,000 distinct CDR3 sequences; 15% to 20% of them were found once. Together, the top ten hold roughly 12% of the sample.

The sample comprised peripheral blood. The clonotype was recovered from an adult man with Graves' ophthalmopathy. The rearrangement combines TRBV2 with TRBJ2-5; TRBD2 agrees with 11 junctional bases. Read as DNA, the sequence is TGTGCCGGGAGCCCTATAGCGGGGGGGCTAGGGAGCCAGTACTTC. Its protein product is CAGSPIAGGLGSQYF.